These T cell receptor beta chains were read from a single sample in a study of T cell repertoires in cytomegalovirus infection. Their antigen targets remain unknown. A single record per CDR3 protein comes from TCRdb applying MiXCR to the reads. The table has some 350,000 distinct CDR3 sequences, roughly 28% seen once. The source was cultured PBMCs, collected from culture after CMV antigen stimulation. These receptors all stem from a human donor in good health (CMV status not recorded). Some clones in this sample may be carry-over from other donors' samples. Both conserved end residues are part of each CDR3. A D gene is named only where the DNA matches it firmly. For some rows the clone size is stated as once, few or many, or as a class when expanded; others skip it.

J gene	D gene	V gene	clone size	CDR3 DNA	CDR3 protein
TRBJ2-4	TRBD2	TRBV5-1	-	TGCGCCAGCAGCCCGGGAAGCGGGGCGGGGAACATTCAGTACTTC	CASSPGSGAGNIQYF
TRBJ1-4	-	TRBV6-1	few	TGTGCCAGCAGTGAAGTCCAGTACAATGAAAAACTGTTTTTT	CASSEVQYNEKLFF
TRBJ1-1	-	TRBV6-1	many	TGTGCCAGCAGTACTTGGACAGACGGAGGCACTGAAGCTTTCTTT	CASSTWTDGGTEAFF
TRBJ2-3	TRBD2	TRBV7-2	many	TGTGCCAGCAGCTTAGTAGGTTTAGCGGGACGCACAGATACGCAGTATTTT	CASSLVGLAGRTDTQYF
TRBJ2-3	TRBD2	TRBV12-5	-	TGTGCTAGTGGGGACGAAGCGGGGGAGCGCACAGATACGCAGTATTTT	CASGDEAGERTDTQYF
TRBJ2-6	-	TRBV28	few	TGTGCCAGCAGCCGATACGAGAACTCTGGGGCCAACGTCCTGACTTTC	CASSRYENSGANVLTF
TRBJ2-3	-	TRBV7-9	-	TGTGCCAGCAGCCGTGAACAGGGAAAAGATACGCAGTATTTT	CASSREQGKDTQYF
TRBJ1-1	-	TRBV30	-	TGTGCCTGGAGCTCGGGACGTCAGAACACTGAAGCTTTCTTT	CAWSSGRQNTEAFF
TRBJ1-1	-	TRBV7-8	many	TGTGCCAGCAGCTTCGCAGAGAACACTGAAGCTTTCTTT	CASSFAENTEAFF
TRBJ1-2	-	TRBV6-2/TRBV6-3	-	TGTGCCAGCAGTTACCGCGCGGGGAGCAGGGATGGCTACACCTTC	CASSYRAGSRDGYTF
TRBJ1-5	TRBD1	TRBV12-3/TRBV12-4	-	TGTGCCAGCAGTTTAGACGGACAGGCAGATCAGCCCCAGCATTTT	CASSLDGQADQPQHF
TRBJ2-1	TRBD2	TRBV6-2/TRBV6-3	few	TGTGCCAGCAAGGGGCTAGCGGGACCCAATGAGCAGTTCTTC	CASKGLAGPNEQFF
TRBJ2-1	TRBD2	TRBV6-2/TRBV6-3	few	TGTGCCAGCAGCGCAGGACTAGCTGTCTACAATGAGCAGTTCTTC	CASSAGLAVYNEQFF
TRBJ2-3	-	TRBV11-3	-	TGTGCCAGCAGCATAACTCCCCCAGATACGCAGTATTTT	CASSITPPDTQYF
TRBJ2-5	-	TRBV2	-	TGTGCCGGAGGAGAGTTGGAGACCCAGTACTTC	CAGGELETQYF
TRBJ1-1	-	TRBV6-7	-	TGTGCCAGCAGTTACTCGCGGCAGGGGATCCGGGCGAACACTGAAGCTTTCTTT	CASSYSRQGIRANTEAFF
TRBJ2-7	TRBD1	TRBV10-3	-	TGTGCCATCAGTGAGACAGGGGGCTACGAGCAGTACTTC	CAISETGGYEQYF
TRBJ1-4	-	TRBV11-2	-	TGTGCCAGCAGCTTACCCAGGAGGCCTGCAACTAATGAAAAACTGTTTTTT	CASSLPRRPATNEKLFF
TRBJ2-7	-	TRBV4-1	many	TGCGCCAGCAGCCACCTACAGTCAGGTGTCGGGTACGAGCAGTACTTC	CASSHLQSGVGYEQYF
TRBJ2-5	-	TRBV7-8	-	TGTGCCAGCAGCTCTAGGGGAGTGAAGGAGACCCAGTACTTC	CASSSRGVKETQYF
TRBJ2-1	TRBD2	TRBV15	-	TGTGCCACCAGCAGGGGACAACTAGCGGGAGGGCCGACGTCCTACAATGAGCAGTTCTTC	CATSRGQLAGGPTSYNEQFF
TRBJ2-5	TRBD2	TRBV20-1	-	TGCAGTGCTAGTCGGGGGGGCGAGGAGACCCAGTACTTC	CSASRGGEETQYF
TRBJ2-6	-	TRBV12-3/TRBV12-4	many	TGTGCCAGCAGTTTAATCCTAGCAGGGGCCAACGTCCTGACTTTC	CASSLILAGANVLTF
TRBJ1-2	-	TRBV7-9	-	TGTGCCAGCAGCTCATTACGACCCAGTGATGGCTACACCTTC	CASSSLRPSDGYTF
TRBJ1-1	-	TRBV3-1	-	TGTGCCAGCAGCCCAGAGGTGACCACTGAAGCTTTCTTT	CASSPEVTTEAFF
TRBJ2-3	-	TRBV5-3	-	TGTGCCAGCAGCTTAAGGACCTCCCAAGATACGCAGTATTTT	CASSLRTSQDTQYF
TRBJ1-1	-	TRBV6-1	-	TGTGCCAGCAGGGTCAATAGGGCTGCGAACACTGAAGCTTTCTTT	CASRVNRAANTEAFF
TRBJ2-7	-	TRBV7-9	-	TGTGCCAGCAGCTTAGCGGCCGGGACGAGCTCCTACGAGCAGTACTTC	CASSLAAGTSSYEQYF
TRBJ2-1	TRBD2	TRBV7-3	-	TGTGCCAGCAGCCCGCCGACTAGCGGGGGGGACAATGAGCAGTTCTTC	CASSPPTSGGDNEQFF
TRBJ2-1	TRBD2	TRBV10-2	few	TGCGCCAGCAGTGACTTGCGGGGGGGCTATAATGAGCAGTTCTTC	CASSDLRGGYNEQFF
TRBJ2-1	TRBD2	TRBV6-2/TRBV6-3	-	TGTGCCGAGCGGACTAGTGAGGCCAATGAGCAGTTCTTC	CAERTSEANEQFF
TRBJ2-1	TRBD1	TRBV5-1	-	TGCGCCAGCAGTTTGGGACAGGGTTTTTCTGAGCAGTTCTTC	CASSLGQGFSEQFF
TRBJ1-1	TRBD1	TRBV20-1	-	TGCAGTGCTAGGGGTTTAACAGGGGGCACTGAAGCTTTCTTT	CSARGLTGGTEAFF
TRBJ1-2	-	TRBV12-3/TRBV12-4	few	TGTGCCAGCAGTTTAGTGAGTGTAGGGCCCTATGGCTACACCTTC	CASSLVSVGPYGYTF
TRBJ1-1	-	TRBV6-2/TRBV6-3	-	TGTGCCAGCAGTTCCAACGGGGGGACTGAAGCTTTCTTT	CASSSNGGTEAFF
TRBJ1-5	-	TRBV10-3	few	TGTGCCATCAGTGAGTCAAGCAATCAGCCCCAGCATTTT	CAISESSNQPQHF
TRBJ2-5	TRBD1	TRBV7-4	few	TGTGCCAGCAGCTGGCCGGACAGGGCGAGTGAGACCCAGTACTTC	CASSWPDRASETQYF
TRBJ1-1	-	TRBV28	few	TGTGCCAGCAGCCTTTCCTCGTTGGGGGCTTTCTTT	CASSLSSLGAFF
TRBJ2-2	-	TRBV12-3/TRBV12-4	-	TGTGCCAGCAGTTTTTGGGAGACCGGGGAGCTGTTTTTT	CASSFWETGELFF
TRBJ2-2	TRBD1	TRBV7-8	many	TGTGCCAGCAGCCCACGCCCCTATCTGACAGGGAGAAACACCGGGGAGCTGTTTTTT	CASSPRPYLTGRNTGELFF
TRBJ1-2	-	TRBV5-4	-	TGTGCCAGCAGCTTGGGTATTTGGGGGACCGATAACTATGGCTACACCTTC	CASSLGIWGTDNYGYTF
TRBJ1-1	-	TRBV11-2	few	TGTGCCAGCAGCTGGGCGGGGGTCGGCACTGAAGCTTTCTTT	CASSWAGVGTEAFF
TRBJ1-4	TRBD1	TRBV12-3/TRBV12-4	-	TGTGCCAGCAGTGGGACAGGGGCTAATGAAAAACTGTTTTTT	CASSGTGANEKLFF
TRBJ1-3	TRBD1	TRBV7-2	-	TGTGCCAGCAGCTTAGGGACAGGTCTAAACACCATATATTTT	CASSLGTGLNTIYF
TRBJ1-1	-	TRBV7-9	-	TGTGCCAGCAGTCAACAGGGAGCCAGCACTGAAGCTTTCTTT	CASSQQGASTEAFF